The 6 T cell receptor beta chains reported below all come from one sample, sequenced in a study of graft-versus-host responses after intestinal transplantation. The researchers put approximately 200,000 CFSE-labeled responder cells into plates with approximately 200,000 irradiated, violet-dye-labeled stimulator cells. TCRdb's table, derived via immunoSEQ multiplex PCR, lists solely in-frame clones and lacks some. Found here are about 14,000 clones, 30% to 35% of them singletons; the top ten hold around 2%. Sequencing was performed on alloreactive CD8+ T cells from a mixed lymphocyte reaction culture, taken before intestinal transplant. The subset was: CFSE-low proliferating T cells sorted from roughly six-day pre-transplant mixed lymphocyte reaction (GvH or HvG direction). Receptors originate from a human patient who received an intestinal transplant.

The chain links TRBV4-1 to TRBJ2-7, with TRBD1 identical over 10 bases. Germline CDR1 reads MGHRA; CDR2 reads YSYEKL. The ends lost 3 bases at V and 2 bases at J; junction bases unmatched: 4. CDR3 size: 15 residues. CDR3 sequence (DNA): TGCGCCAGCAGCCATTCCGGGACAGGGGCCTACGAGCAGTACTTC. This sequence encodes CASSHSGTGAYEQYF.

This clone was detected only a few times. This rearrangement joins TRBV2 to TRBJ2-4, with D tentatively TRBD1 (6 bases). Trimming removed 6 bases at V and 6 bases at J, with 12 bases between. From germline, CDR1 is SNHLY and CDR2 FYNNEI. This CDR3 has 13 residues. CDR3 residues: CASSSDSRNIQYF. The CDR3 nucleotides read TGTGCCAGCAGCTCGGACAGCCGAAACATTCAGTACTTC.

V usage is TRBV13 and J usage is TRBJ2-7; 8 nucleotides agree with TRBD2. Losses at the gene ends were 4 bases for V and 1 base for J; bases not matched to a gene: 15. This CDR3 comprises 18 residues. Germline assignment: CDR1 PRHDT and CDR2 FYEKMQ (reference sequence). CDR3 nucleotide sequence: TGTGCCAGCAGCTCTAAAGGGAGCGGGGGCTTTCGATCCTACGAGCAGTACTTC. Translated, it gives CASSSKGSGGFRSYEQYF. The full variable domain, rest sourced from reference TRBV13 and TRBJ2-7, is AAGVIQSPRHLIKEKRETATLKCYPIPRHDTVYWYQQGPGQDPQFLISFYEKMQSDKGSIPDRFSAQQFSDYHSELNMSSLELGDSALYFCASSSKGSGGFRSYEQYFGPGTRLTVT.

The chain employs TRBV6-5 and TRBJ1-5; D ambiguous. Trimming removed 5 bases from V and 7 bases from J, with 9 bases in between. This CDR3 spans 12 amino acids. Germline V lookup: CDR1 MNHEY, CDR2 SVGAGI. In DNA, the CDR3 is TGTGCCAGCAGTAAATACTTGCAGCCCCAGCATTTT. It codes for CASSKYLQPQHF.

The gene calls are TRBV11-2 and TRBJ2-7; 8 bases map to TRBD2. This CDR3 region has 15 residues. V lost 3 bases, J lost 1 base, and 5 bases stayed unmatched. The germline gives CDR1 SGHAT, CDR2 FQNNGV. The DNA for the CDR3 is TGTGCCAGCAGCTTCTCCGGGGGGGGATCCTACGAGCAGTACTTC. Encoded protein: CASSFSGGGSYEQYF.

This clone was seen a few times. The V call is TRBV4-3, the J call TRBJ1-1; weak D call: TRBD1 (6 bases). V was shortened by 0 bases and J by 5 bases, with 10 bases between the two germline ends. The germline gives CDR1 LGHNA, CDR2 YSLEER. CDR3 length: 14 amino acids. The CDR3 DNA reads TGCGCCAGCAGCCAAGACAGGGGTCTTACTGAAGCTTTCTTT. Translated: CASSQDRGLTEAFF.